Described below is a single T cell receptor (beta chain) sequence and its context. Methods used by the authors: Nucleated cell counts were estimated from reference gene primer amplification. Method: immunoSEQ multiplex PCR; TCRdb's copy keeps in-frame clones and lacks some. D and trimming come from the DNA, and the V and J calls and clone size come from that table. The sample has 200,000 to 250,000 clones, 82% seen once; the top ten hold around 3.5%. This specimen comes from a study of blood T cell repertoires in COVID-19. Turning to the study itself: From T cells, B-cell-depleted T cells, or PBMCs came the material, which was cDNA or gDNA.

The V gene's germline CDR1 is SGHTA and CDR2 FQGNSA. This CDR3 spans 14 amino acids. V lost 0 bases, J lost 6 bases, and 3 bases stayed unmatched. V gene TRBV7-2 combines with J gene TRBJ2-5, with 8 bases that match TRBD2. Sequencing was carried out using peripheral blood. The clonotype comes from a woman aged 80 or over with acute or convalescent COVID-19. CDR3 sequence (DNA): TGTGCCAGCAGCTTAGCTAGCGGGGAAAAGACCCAGTACTTC. Translating it yields CASSLASGEKTQYF. The whole variable domain, filled in from reference TRBV7-2 and TRBJ2-5, reads GAGVSQSPSNKVTEKGKDVELRCDPISGHTALYWYRQSLGQGLEFLIYFQGNSAPDKSGLPSDRFSAERTGGSVSTLTIQRTQQEDSAVYLCASSLASGEKTQYFGPGTRLLVL.